This is a list of T cell receptor beta chains from one sample in a study of blood T cell repertoires in COVID-19. Sequencing used immunoSEQ multiplex PCR; TCRdb keeps in-frame clones, though not all of them. Here the sample spans around 130,000 clones, about 90% being singletons. Sequencing was carried out using peripheral blood. The receptors were sampled from a man in his 60s with active or convalescent COVID-19. CDR3s include the opening cysteine and the closing phenylalanine or tryptophan. A D gene is named only where the DNA matches it firmly. Rows give clone size only sometimes, using once, few, many, or a class for an expanded clone.

J gene,clone size,CDR3 length,V gene,D gene,CDR3 protein,CDR3 DNA
TRBJ1-4,few,16,TRBV19,NA,CASSLGLLATNEKLFF,TGTGCCAGTAGTCTAGGACTGCTTGCAACTAATGAAAAACTGTTTTTT
TRBJ1-1,NA,12,TRBV7-8,NA,CASSPLDTEAFF,TGTGCCAGCAGCCCACTAGACACTGAAGCTTTCTTT
TRBJ2-7,NA,13,TRBV5-1,TRBD1,CASSPGQGGEQYF,TGCGCCAGCAGCCCCGGACAGGGGGGCGAGCAGTACTTC
TRBJ2-1,few,16,TRBV6-1,TRBD2,CASSASGRRLYNEQFF,TGTGCCAGCAGTGCTAGCGGGAGAAGATTATACAATGAGCAGTTCTTC
TRBJ2-3,NA,23,TRBV12-5,TRBD2,CASGLDRDKTLLAGGPSTDTQYF,TGTGCTAGTGGTCTCGACCGGGACAAGACACTACTAGCGGGAGGGCCTAGCACAGATACGCAGTATTTT
TRBJ2-7,NA,15,TRBV2,TRBD2,CASSEGLAGVYEQYF,TGTGCCAGCAGTGAGGGGCTAGCGGGAGTTTACGAGCAGTACTTC
TRBJ1-2,NA,15,TRBV24-1,TRBD1,CATSDSKGGGYGYTF,TGTGCCACCAGTGATTCAAAAGGGGGCGGCTATGGCTACACCTTC
TRBJ1-4,NA,15,TRBV5-1,TRBD1,CASSFIGTGDEKLFF,TGCGCCAGCAGCTTCATCGGGACAGGGGATGAAAAACTGTTTTTT
TRBJ2-1,NA,18,TRBV21-1,NA,CASSKGGTGGRAYNEQFF,TGTGCCAGCAGCAAAGGGGGCACTGGGGGGAGAGCCTACAATGAGCAGTTCTTC
TRBJ2-1,NA,15,TRBV19,TRBD1,CASRTPGQGANEQFF,TGTGCCAGTCGCACCCCGGGACAGGGAGCAAATGAGCAGTTCTTC
TRBJ1-2,NA,13,TRBV6-5,NA,CASSSTQSGGYTF,TGTGCCAGCAGTTCTACACAATCGGGGGGCTACACCTTC
TRBJ2-1,NA,16,TRBV9,TRBD2,CASSVDEGGLLNEQFF,TGTGCCAGCAGCGTAGATGAGGGAGGGCTGTTGAATGAGCAGTTCTTC
TRBJ2-5,NA,15,TRBV3-1/TRBV3-2,TRBD2,CASSQLAGVWETQYF,TGTGCCAGCAGCCAATTAGCGGGAGTCTGGGAGACCCAGTACTTC
TRBJ2-1,NA,14,TRBV11-2,NA,CASSAGVYGNEQFF,TGTGCCAGCAGCGCGGGCGTATACGGCAATGAGCAGTTCTTC
TRBJ2-7,NA,13,TRBV6-6,TRBD1,CASSTDRPYEQYF,TGTGCCAGCAGTACGGACAGGCCCTACGAGCAGTACTTC
TRBJ2-1,NA,16,TRBV6-2/TRBV6-3,TRBD2,CASSRPLAGYNNEQFF,TGTGCCAGCAGCCGTCCACTAGCGGGGTACAACAATGAGCAGTTCTTC
TRBJ2-7,NA,17,TRBV5-1,TRBD2,CASSPGLAGDFSHEQYF,TGCGCCAGCAGCCCGGGACTAGCGGGAGACTTTTCCCACGAGCAGTACTTC
TRBJ2-1,NA,19,TRBV5-1,NA,CASSLGQGAAGGPYNEQFF,TGCGCCAGCAGCTTGGGTCAGGGGGCAGCGGGAGGACCCTACAATGAGCAGTTCTTC
TRBJ1-1,NA,14,TRBV3-1/TRBV3-2,NA,CASSQGRGRTEAFF,TGTGCCAGCAGCCAAGGGAGGGGCAGGACTGAAGCTTTCTTT
TRBJ2-7,NA,14,TRBV6-5,NA,CASSYYPGSYEQYF,TGTGCCAGCAGTTACTACCCGGGCTCCTACGAGCAGTACTTC
TRBJ2-5,once,15,TRBV6-1,TRBD2,CASSESISGKETQYF,TGTGCCAGCAGTGAATCCATTAGCGGGAAAGAGACCCAGTACTTC
TRBJ2-3,NA,13,TRBV21-1,NA,CASGGAAPDTQYF,TGTGCCAGCGGCGGGGCGGCCCCAGATACGCAGTATTTT
TRBJ2-2,NA,14,TRBV29-1,TRBD2,CSVVAGGQSGELFF,TGCAGCGTTGTAGCGGGAGGTCAATCCGGGGAGCTGTTTTTT
TRBJ1-2,NA,14,TRBV18,TRBD1,CASSRGQDLKGYTF,TGTGCCAGCTCACGAGGACAGGATCTCAAAGGCTACACCTTC